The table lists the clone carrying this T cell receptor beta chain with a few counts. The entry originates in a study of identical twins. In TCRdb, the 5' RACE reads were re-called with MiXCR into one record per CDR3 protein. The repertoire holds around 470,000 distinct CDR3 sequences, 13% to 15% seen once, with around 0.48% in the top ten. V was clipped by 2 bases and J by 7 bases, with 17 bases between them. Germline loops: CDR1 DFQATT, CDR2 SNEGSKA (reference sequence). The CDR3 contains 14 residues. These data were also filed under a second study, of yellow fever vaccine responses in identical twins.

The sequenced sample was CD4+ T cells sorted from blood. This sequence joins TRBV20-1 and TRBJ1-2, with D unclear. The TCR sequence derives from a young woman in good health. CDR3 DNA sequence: TGCAGTGCTAGACCCGGCGCGGGCAGCGGTGGCTACACCTTC. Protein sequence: CSARPGAGSGGYTF.